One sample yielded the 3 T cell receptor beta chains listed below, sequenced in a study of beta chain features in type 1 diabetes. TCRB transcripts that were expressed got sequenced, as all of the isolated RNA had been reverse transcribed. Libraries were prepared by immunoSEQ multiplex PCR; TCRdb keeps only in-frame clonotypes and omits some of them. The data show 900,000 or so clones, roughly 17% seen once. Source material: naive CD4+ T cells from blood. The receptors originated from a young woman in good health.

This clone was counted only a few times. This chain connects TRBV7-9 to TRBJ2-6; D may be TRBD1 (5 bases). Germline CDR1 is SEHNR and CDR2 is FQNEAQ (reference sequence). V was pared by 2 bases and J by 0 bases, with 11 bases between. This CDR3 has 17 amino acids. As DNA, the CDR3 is TGTGCCAGCAGCTTACATCTAGGGGACTCTGGGGCCAACGTCCTGACTTTC. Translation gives CASSLHLGDSGANVLTF.

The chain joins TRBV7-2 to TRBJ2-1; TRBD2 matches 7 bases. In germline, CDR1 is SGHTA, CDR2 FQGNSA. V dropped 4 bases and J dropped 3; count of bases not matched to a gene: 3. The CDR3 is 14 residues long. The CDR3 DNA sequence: TGTGCCAGCAGCTCCGGACTAGTCTACAATGAGCAGTTCTTC. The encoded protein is CASSSGLVYNEQFF. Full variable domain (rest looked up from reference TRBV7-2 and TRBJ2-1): GAGVSQSPSNKVTEKGKDVELRCDPISGHTALYWYRQSLGQGLEFLIYFQGNSAPDKSGLPSDRFSAERTGGSVSTLTIQRTQQEDSAVYLCASSSGLVYNEQFFGPGTRLTVL.

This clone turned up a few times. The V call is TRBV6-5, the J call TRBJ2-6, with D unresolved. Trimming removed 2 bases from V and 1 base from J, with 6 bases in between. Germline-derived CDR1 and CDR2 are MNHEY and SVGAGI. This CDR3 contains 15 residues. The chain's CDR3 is CASSYDGSGANVLTF. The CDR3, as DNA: TGTGCCAGCAGTTACGACGGTTCTGGGGCCAACGTCCTGACTTTC.